This is a list of T cell receptor beta chains from one sample in a study of blood T cells in healthy people across ages. A single record per CDR3 protein comes from TCRdb applying MiXCR to the 5' RACE reads. This table has around 1.5 million distinct CDR3 sequences, approximately 59% appearing once. Sequencing used blood. These receptors originate from a man between 18 and 35 years old in good health. CDR3s include the opening cysteine and the closing phenylalanine or tryptophan. Each record gives: V gene, D gene, clone size, J gene, CDR3 length, CDR3 protein, CDR3 DNA. A D gene is named only where the DNA matches it firmly. Only part of the rows carry a size: once, few, many, or a class if the clone is expanded.

v_call: TRBV24-1
d_call: -
clone_size: -
j_call: TRBJ2-1
cdr3_length: 11
cdr3_aa: CATATDNEQFF
cdr3_nt: TGTGCCACCGCTACGGACAATGAGCAGTTCTTC

v_call: TRBV4-2
d_call: TRBD2
clone_size: -
j_call: TRBJ2-1
cdr3_length: 15
cdr3_aa: CASSPRLAGVDEQFF
cdr3_nt: TGTGCCAGCAGCCCCCGACTAGCGGGAGTAGATGAGCAGTTCTTC

v_call: TRBV28
d_call: TRBD1
clone_size: -
j_call: TRBJ2-3
cdr3_length: 13
cdr3_aa: CASRGQGLDTQYF
cdr3_nt: TGTGCCAGCAGGGGACAGGGGCTGGATACGCAGTATTTT

v_call: TRBV12-3/TRBV12-4
d_call: -
clone_size: few
j_call: TRBJ2-7
cdr3_length: 13
cdr3_aa: CASIGPGSWEQYF
cdr3_nt: TGTGCCAGCATTGGACCCGGATCTTGGGAGCAGTACTTC

v_call: TRBV5-1
d_call: -
clone_size: few
j_call: TRBJ2-1
cdr3_length: 15
cdr3_aa: CAGYETGRTYNEQFF
cdr3_nt: TGCGCCGGATACGAAACAGGGCGTACGTACAATGAGCAGTTCTTC

v_call: TRBV7-2
d_call: -
clone_size: few
j_call: TRBJ2-5
cdr3_length: 14
cdr3_aa: CASSPVGLQETQYF
cdr3_nt: TGTGCCAGCAGCCCCGTGGGCCTTCAAGAGACCCAGTACTTC

v_call: TRBV20-1
d_call: -
clone_size: -
j_call: TRBJ1-2
cdr3_length: 12
cdr3_aa: CSARDSPYGYTF
cdr3_nt: TGCAGTGCTAGAGATTCTCCCTATGGCTACACCTTC

v_call: TRBV3-1
d_call: -
clone_size: -
j_call: TRBJ2-3
cdr3_length: 15
cdr3_aa: CASSQGTPIPDTQYF
cdr3_nt: TGTGCCAGCAGCCAAGGGACTCCCATTCCAGATACGCAGTATTTT

v_call: TRBV7-8
d_call: TRBD2
clone_size: -
j_call: TRBJ2-7
cdr3_length: 17
cdr3_aa: CASSSSRSSGGNYEQYF
cdr3_nt: TGTGCCAGCAGCTCTAGTCGTTCTAGCGGGGGTAACTACGAGCAGTACTTC

v_call: TRBV2
d_call: TRBD2
clone_size: -
j_call: TRBJ2-3
cdr3_length: 16
cdr3_aa: CASSGGSGGLTDTQYF
cdr3_nt: TGTGCCAGCAGTGGTGGTAGCGGGGGGCTCACAGATACGCAGTATTTT

v_call: TRBV11-2
d_call: -
clone_size: -
j_call: TRBJ2-7
cdr3_length: 14
cdr3_aa: CASSLVSVSYEQYF
cdr3_nt: TGTGCCAGCAGCTTAGTCAGCGTCTCCTACGAGCAGTACTTC

v_call: TRBV6-2/TRBV6-3
d_call: -
clone_size: -
j_call: TRBJ2-7
cdr3_length: 15
cdr3_aa: CASSYAGTLVGEQYF
cdr3_nt: TGTGCCAGCAGTTACGCAGGTACTCTCGTCGGCGAGCAGTACTTC

v_call: TRBV7-9
d_call: -
clone_size: -
j_call: TRBJ1-1
cdr3_length: 14
cdr3_aa: CASSLTDLNTEAFF
cdr3_nt: TGTGCCAGCAGCTTGACAGACCTGAACACTGAAGCTTTCTTT

v_call: TRBV18
d_call: -
clone_size: -
j_call: TRBJ2-7
cdr3_length: 13
cdr3_aa: CASSPLTGTEQYF
cdr3_nt: TGTGCCAGCTCACCGTTAACAGGGACCGAGCAGTACTTC

v_call: TRBV7-9
d_call: TRBD1
clone_size: -
j_call: TRBJ1-1
cdr3_length: 13
cdr3_aa: CASSPTGPTEAFF
cdr3_nt: TGTGCCAGCAGCCCGACAGGGCCAACTGAAGCTTTCTTT

v_call: TRBV20-1
d_call: TRBD2
clone_size: few
j_call: TRBJ2-7
cdr3_length: 13
cdr3_aa: CSARSREVYEQYF
cdr3_nt: TGCAGTGCTAGATCCCGGGAGGTCTACGAGCAGTACTTC

v_call: TRBV12-3/TRBV12-4
d_call: -
clone_size: -
j_call: TRBJ2-7
cdr3_length: 12
cdr3_aa: CASSLEVYERYF
cdr3_nt: TGTGCCAGCAGTTTAGAGGTCTACGAGCGGTACTTC

v_call: TRBV20-1
d_call: TRBD2
clone_size: -
j_call: TRBJ2-1
cdr3_length: 15
cdr3_aa: CSAGSSGGSYNEQFF
cdr3_nt: TGCAGTGCTGGGAGTAGCGGGGGCTCATACAATGAGCAGTTCTTC

v_call: TRBV7-2
d_call: TRBD2
clone_size: -
j_call: TRBJ2-5
cdr3_length: 15
cdr3_aa: CASSLPRTSGETQYF
cdr3_nt: TGTGCCAGCAGCCTCCCACGGACTAGCGGGGAGACCCAGTACTTC

v_call: TRBV12-3/TRBV12-4
d_call: -
clone_size: -
j_call: TRBJ1-5
cdr3_length: 13
cdr3_aa: CASSWRLNQPQHF
cdr3_nt: TGTGCCAGCAGTTGGCGCCTAAATCAGCCCCAGCATTTT